The subject of this entry is one T cell receptor (beta chain). The antigen remains undetermined. In TCRdb, the RT-PCR reads were re-called with MiXCR into one record per CDR3 protein. The sample carries under 850,000 distinct CDR3 sequences, about 18% recorded once. This entry comes from a study of response to subunit inactivated influenza vaccine. CDR3 length equals 15 residues. Trimming cost V 4 bases and J 1 base, with 13 bases left between them. Germline assignment: CDR1 MNHEY and CDR2 SVGEGT. Study-wide results and limits: New T cells are recruited in small numbers by each seasonal influenza vaccination, according to the authors' suggestion.

V usage is TRBV6-2 or TRBV6-3 and J usage is TRBJ2-5; possible D gene TRBD1, 6 bases. The material sequenced was PBMCs from blood, taken approximately 5 days after vaccination. The TCR sequence derives from a man in his forties or fifties who received an inactivated influenza vaccine. CDR3 amino acids: CASSFTGRGQETQYF. CDR3 sequence (DNA): TGTGCCAGCAGTTTTACAGGGAGAGGCCAAGAGACCCAGTACTTC.